This T cell receptor beta chain was sequenced in a study of blood T cell repertoires in COVID-19. The CDR3 length is 17 residues. CDR1 and CDR2 (germline): MDHEN, SYDVKM. The ends were cut back, 5 bases at V and 1 base at J, with 18 bases in the middle. Sequencing used immunoSEQ multiplex PCR; TCRdb keeps in-frame clones, though not all of them. The table has hundreds of thousands of clones, nearly 90% seen once. The TCR comes from a woman aged 25-40 years who had recovered from COVID-19. This rearrangement joins TRBV28 to TRBJ1-3, with D hard to call. Sequencing used PBMCs or T cells enriched from blood (not recorded which). CDR3 residues: CASSKPGLRRSGNTIYF. DNA of the CDR3: TGTGCCAGCAGTAAGCCAGGACTGCGCCGTTCTGGAAACACCATATATTTT.